This T cell receptor (beta chain) was observed in a study of monozygotic twins with cystic fibrosis. On the study more broadly: Three micrograms of fragmented DNA underwent around 16 PCR cycles for library preparation. The study, taken as a whole, reports: Median Simpson clonality of 0.0095 suggested naive T cells predominated. Nucleotide-identical clonotype sharing was significantly higher within monozygotic CF twin pairs than between unrelated CF individuals.

The CDR3 contains 16 residues. V was trimmed by 2 bases and J by 8 bases, leaving 18 bases between them. Germline lookup yields CDR1 MNHEY and CDR2 SVGAGI. Clones were read by immunoSEQ multiplex PCR, and TCRdb kept only the in-frame ones, dropping some. The data show approximately 36,000 clones, 90% to 95% seen once. As regards this clone: Its matching antigen is unknown.

The genes are TRBV6-5 and TRBJ1-4, with unresolved D. This sequence originates from a boy younger than 10 with cystic fibrosis. The sequenced material came from blood. As DNA, the CDR3 is TGTGCCAGCAGTTACGGGGTCGAAGCGGGAAGAGAAAAACTGTTTTTT. This translates into CASSYGVEAGREKLFF.